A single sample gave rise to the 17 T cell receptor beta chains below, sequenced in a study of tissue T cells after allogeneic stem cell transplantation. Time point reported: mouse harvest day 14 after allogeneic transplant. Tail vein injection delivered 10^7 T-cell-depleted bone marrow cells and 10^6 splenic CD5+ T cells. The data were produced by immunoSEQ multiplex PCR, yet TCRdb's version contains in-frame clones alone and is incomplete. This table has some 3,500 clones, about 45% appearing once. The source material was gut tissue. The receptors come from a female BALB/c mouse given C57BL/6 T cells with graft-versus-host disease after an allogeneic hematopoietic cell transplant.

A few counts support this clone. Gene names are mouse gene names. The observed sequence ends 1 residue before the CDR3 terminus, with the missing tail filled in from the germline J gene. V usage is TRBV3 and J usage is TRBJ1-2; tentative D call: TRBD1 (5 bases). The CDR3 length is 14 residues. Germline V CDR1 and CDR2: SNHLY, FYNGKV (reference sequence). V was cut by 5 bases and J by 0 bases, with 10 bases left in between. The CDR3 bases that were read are TGTGCCAGCAGCGATCCGACAGCAAACTCCGACTACACC. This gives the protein CASSDPTANSDYT. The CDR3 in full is CASSDPTANSDYTF. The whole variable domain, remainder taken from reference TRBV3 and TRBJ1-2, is GPKVLQIPSHQIIDMGQMVTLNCDPVSNHLYFYWYKQILGQQMEFLVNFYNGKVMEKSKLFKDQFSVERPDGSYFTLKIQPTALEDSAVYFCASSDPTANSDYTFGSGTRLLVI.

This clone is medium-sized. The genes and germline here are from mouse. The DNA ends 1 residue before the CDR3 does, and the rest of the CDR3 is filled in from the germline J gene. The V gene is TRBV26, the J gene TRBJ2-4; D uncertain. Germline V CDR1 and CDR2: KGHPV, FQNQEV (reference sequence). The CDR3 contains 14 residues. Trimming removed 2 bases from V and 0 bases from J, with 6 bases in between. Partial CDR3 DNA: TGTGCCAGCAGTCTGGGGGTTAGTCAAAACACCTTGTAC. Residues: CASSLGVSQNTLY. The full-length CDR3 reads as CASSLGVSQNTLYF.

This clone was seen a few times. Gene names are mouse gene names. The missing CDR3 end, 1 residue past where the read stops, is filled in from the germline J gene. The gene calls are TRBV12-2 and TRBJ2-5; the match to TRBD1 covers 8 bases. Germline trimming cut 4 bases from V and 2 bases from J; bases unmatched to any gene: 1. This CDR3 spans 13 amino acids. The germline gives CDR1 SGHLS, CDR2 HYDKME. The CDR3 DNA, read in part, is TGTGCCAGCTCCGGGACAGGCCAAGACACCCAGTAC. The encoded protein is CASSGTGQDTQY. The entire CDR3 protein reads CASSGTGQDTQYF. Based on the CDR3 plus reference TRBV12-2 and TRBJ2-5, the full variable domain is NSGVVQSPRYIIKGKGERSILKCIPISGHLSVAWYQQTQGQELKFFIQHYDKMERDKGNLPSRFSVQQFDDYHSEMNMSALELEDSAVYFCASSGTGQDTQYFGPGTRLLVL.

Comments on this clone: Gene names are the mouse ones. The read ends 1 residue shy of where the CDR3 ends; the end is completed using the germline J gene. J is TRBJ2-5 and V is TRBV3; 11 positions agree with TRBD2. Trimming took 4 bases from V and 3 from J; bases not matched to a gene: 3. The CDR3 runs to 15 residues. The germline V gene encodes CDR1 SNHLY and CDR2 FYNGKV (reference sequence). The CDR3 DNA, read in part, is TGTGCCAGCAGCTCCGACTGGGGGGGACAAGACACCCAGTAC. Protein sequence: CASSSDWGGQDTQY. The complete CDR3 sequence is CASSSDWGGQDTQYF.

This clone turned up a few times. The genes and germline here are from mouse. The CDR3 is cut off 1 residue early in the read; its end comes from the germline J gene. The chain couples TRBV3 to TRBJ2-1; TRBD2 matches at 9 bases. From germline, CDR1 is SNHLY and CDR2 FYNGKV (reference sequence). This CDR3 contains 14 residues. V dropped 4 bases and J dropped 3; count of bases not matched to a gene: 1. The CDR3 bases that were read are TGTGCCAGCAGCTCCTGGGGGGGCTATGCTGAGCAGTTC. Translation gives CASSSWGGYAEQF. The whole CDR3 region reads CASSSWGGYAEQFF.

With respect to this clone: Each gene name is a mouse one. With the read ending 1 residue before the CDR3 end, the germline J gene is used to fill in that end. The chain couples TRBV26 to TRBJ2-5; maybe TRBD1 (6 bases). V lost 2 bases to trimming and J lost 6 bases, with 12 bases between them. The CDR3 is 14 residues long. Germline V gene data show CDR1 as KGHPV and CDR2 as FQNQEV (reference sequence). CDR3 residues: CASSLQGRKDTQYF. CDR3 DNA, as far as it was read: TGTGCCAGCAGTCTGCAGGGGCGGAAGGACACCCAGTAC.

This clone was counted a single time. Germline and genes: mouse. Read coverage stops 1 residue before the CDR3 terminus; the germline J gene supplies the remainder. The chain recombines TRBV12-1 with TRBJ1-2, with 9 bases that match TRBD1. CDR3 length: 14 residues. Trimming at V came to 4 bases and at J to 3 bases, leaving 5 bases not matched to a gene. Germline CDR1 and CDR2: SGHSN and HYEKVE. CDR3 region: CASSLQGADSDYTF. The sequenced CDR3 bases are TGTGCCAGCTCCCTACAGGGGGCGGACTCCGACTACACC.

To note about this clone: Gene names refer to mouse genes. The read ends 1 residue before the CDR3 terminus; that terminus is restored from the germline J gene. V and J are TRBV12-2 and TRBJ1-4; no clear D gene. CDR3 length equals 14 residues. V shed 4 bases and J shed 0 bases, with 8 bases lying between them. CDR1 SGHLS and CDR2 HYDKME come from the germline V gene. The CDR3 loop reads CASSPTISNERLFF. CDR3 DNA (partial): TGTGCCAGCTCGCCTACAATTTCCAACGAAAGATTATTT.

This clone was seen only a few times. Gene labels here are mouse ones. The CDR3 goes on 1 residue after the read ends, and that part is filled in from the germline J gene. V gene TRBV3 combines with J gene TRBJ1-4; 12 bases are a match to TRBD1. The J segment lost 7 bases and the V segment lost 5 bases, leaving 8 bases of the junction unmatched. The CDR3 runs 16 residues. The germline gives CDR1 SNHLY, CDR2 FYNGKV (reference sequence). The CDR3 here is CASSGPGQGAGERLFF. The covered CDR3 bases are TGTGCCAGCAGCGGCCCGGGACAGGGGGCCGGCGAAAGATTATTT.

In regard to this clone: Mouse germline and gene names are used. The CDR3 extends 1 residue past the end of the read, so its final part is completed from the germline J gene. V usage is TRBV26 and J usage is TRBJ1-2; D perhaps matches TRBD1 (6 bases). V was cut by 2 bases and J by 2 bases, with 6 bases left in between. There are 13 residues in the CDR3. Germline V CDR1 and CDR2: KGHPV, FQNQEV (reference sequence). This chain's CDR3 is CASSLTGNSDYTF. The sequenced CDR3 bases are TGTGCCAGCAGTCTGACAGGGAACTCCGACTACACC.

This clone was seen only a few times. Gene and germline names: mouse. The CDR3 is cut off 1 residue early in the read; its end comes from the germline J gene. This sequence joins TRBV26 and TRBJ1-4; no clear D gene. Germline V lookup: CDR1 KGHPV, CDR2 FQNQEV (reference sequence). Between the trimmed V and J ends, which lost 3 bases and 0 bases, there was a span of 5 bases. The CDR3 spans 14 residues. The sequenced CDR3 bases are TGTGCCAGCAGTCTAACAGTTTCCAACGAAAGATTATTT. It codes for CASSLTVSNERLF. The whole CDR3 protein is CASSLTVSNERLFF. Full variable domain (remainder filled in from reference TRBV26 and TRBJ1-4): NSKVIQTPRYLVKGQGQKAKMRCIPEKGHPVVFWYQQNKNNEFKFLINFQNQEVLQQIDMTEKRFSAECPSNSPCSLEIQSSEAGDSALYLCASSLTVSNERLFFGHGTKLSVL.

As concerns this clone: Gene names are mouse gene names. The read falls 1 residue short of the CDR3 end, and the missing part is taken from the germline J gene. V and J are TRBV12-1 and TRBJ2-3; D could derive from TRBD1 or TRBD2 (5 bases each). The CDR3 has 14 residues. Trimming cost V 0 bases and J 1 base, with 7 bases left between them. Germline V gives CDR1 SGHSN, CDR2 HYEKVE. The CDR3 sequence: CASSLWGGAETLYF. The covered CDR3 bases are TGTGCCAGCTCTCTCTGGGGCGGTGCAGAAACGCTGTAT. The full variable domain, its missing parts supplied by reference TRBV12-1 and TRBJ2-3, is DSGVVQSPRHIIKEKGGRSVLTCIPISGHSNVVWYQQTLGKELKFLIQHYEKVERDKGFLPSRFSVQQFDDYHSEMNMSALELEDSAMYFCASSLWGGAETLYFGSGTRLTVL.

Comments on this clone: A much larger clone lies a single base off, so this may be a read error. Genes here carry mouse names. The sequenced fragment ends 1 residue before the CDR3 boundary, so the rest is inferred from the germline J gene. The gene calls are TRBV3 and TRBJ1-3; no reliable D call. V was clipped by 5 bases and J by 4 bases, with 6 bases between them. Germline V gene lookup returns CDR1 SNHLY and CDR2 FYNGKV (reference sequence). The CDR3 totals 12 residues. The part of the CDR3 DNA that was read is TGTGCCAGCAGCCCACAGGGAAATACGCTCTAT. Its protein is CASSPQGNTLY. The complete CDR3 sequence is CASSPQGNTLYF.

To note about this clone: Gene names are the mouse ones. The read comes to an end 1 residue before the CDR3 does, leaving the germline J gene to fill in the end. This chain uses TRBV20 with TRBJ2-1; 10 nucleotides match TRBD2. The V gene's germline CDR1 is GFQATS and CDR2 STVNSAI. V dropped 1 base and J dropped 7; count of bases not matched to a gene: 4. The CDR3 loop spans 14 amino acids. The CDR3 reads CGARGLGGRAEQFF. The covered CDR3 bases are TGTGGTGCTAGGGGGCTGGGGGGGCGGGCTGAGCAGTTC.

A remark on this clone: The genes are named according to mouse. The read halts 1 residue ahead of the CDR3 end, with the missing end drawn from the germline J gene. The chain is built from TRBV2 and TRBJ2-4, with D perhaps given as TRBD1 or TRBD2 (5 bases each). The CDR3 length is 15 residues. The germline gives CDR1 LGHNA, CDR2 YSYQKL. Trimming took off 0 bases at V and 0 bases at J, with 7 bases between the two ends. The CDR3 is CASSQEGVSQNTLYF. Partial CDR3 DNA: TGTGCCAGCAGCCAAGAGGGGGTTAGTCAAAACACCTTGTAC.

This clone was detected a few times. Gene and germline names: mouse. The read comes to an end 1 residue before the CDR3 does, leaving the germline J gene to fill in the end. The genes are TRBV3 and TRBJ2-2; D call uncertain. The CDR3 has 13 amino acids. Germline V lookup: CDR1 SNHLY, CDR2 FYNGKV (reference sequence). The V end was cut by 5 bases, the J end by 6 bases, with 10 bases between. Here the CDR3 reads CASSPPGSGQLYF. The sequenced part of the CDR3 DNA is TGTGCCAGCAGCCCCCCGGGGTCCGGGCAGCTCTAC.

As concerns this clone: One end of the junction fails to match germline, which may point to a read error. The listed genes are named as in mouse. CDR3 bases read: TGTGCCAGTGGTGTACAGGGGGCCGACGAAAGATTATTT. Protein: CASGVQGADERLF. The whole CDR3 sequence reads CASGVQGADERLFF. The gene calls are TRBV13-2 and TRBJ1-4, with 9 bases lining up with TRBD1. Sequencing ends 1 residue short of the CDR3 end; the germline J gene provides the rest. Germline CDR1 and CDR2: NNHNN and SYGAGS (reference sequence). The CDR3 runs to 14 residues.